Presented here are 23 T cell receptor beta chains from one specimen sequenced in a study of blood T cell repertoires in COVID-19 (dated by TCRdb to about 2020). The method behind the library was the immunoSEQ multiplex PCR assay. The table comes from immuneACCESS by way of TCRdb, which keeps in-frame sequences with V and J called. Part of the clones is missing from these tables; in studies checked, under half for an unresolved V gene and the rest for unknown reasons. Recorded for this sample are 270,000 or so clones; about 76% of them occurred a single time. The ten biggest clones cover just under 3% of the sample. The sample taken for sequencing was peripheral blood. Receptors were obtained from a woman aged 55-70 years with active or convalescent COVID-19.

The chain uses TRBV6-2 or TRBV6-3 and TRBJ1-2, with D possibly matching TRBD1 (5 bases). CDR3 size: 13 residues. Trimming cost V 4 bases and J 3 bases, with 9 bases left between them. Germline CDR1 MNHEY, CDR2 SVGEGT. CDR3 region: CASSFRGDYGYTF. The CDR3 region has the DNA TGTGCCAGCAGTTTCCGGGGGGACTATGGCTACACCTTC.

This chain uses TRBV7-3 with TRBJ1-1; D gene ambiguous. The CDR3 is made up of 15 amino acids. Germline assignment: CDR1 SGHTA and CDR2 FQGTGA. V was clipped by 1 base and J by 1 base, with 10 bases between them. The CDR3 loop is CASSLRGPTNTEAFF. DNA of the CDR3: TGTGCCAGCAGCTTAAGAGGGCCCACGAACACTGAAGCTTTCTTT. Variable domain in full (rest from reference TRBV7-3 and TRBJ1-1): GAGVSQTPSNKVTEKGKYVELRCDPISGHTALYWYRQSLGQGPEFLIYFQGTGAADDSGLPNDRFFAVRPEGSVSTLKIQRTERGDSAVYLCASSLRGPTNTEAFFGQGTRLTVV.

This chain joins TRBV30 and TRBJ1-2; possible D gene TRBD1, 5 bases. Germline V lookup: CDR1 GTSNPN, CDR2 SVGIG (reference sequence). The CDR3 is made up of 15 amino acids. The ends were cut back, 3 bases at V and 1 base at J, with 15 bases in the middle. CDR3 loop: CAWSLPGIGNYGYTF. For the CDR3, the DNA is TGTGCCTGGAGCCTCCCAGGGATTGGTAACTATGGCTACACCTTC.

The chain uses TRBV14 and TRBJ2-7; no reliable D call. This CDR3 has 15 amino acids. The V end lost 1 base, the J end lost 3 bases, and 13 bases lay between the germline ends. CDR1 is SGHDN, CDR2 FVKESK, per germline. Written as DNA, the CDR3 is TGTGCCAGCAGCCAAGTTGGCGGATCAGACTACGAGCAGTACTTC. This sequence encodes CASSQVGGSDYEQYF.

This clone was seen more than once but under ten times. The V gene is TRBV19, the J gene TRBJ2-1; tentatively, D is TRBD2 (5 bases). V was shortened by 4 bases and J by 3 bases, with 10 bases between the two germline ends. The length of the CDR3 is 14 residues. Looked up from germline, CDR1 is LNHDA and CDR2 is SQIVND (reference sequence). This CDR3 reads CASSTPGLYNEQFF. The CDR3 DNA follows: TGTGCCAGTAGTACCCCCGGACTCTACAATGAGCAGTTCTTC.

The genes are TRBV7-9 and TRBJ2-3; the match to TRBD2 covers 8 bases. This CDR3 region has 16 residues. Germline loops: CDR1 SEHNR, CDR2 FQNEAQ (reference sequence). Trimming at V came to 2 bases and at J to 1 base, leaving 5 bases not matched to a gene. The CDR3: CASSLRGGGGTDTQYF. The CDR3 DNA reads TGTGCCAGCAGCTTACGGGGGGGAGGAGGCACAGATACGCAGTATTTT.

The rearrangement uses TRBV14 and TRBJ1-1; D perhaps matches TRBD1 (6 bases). This CDR3 has 14 amino acids. V was shortened by 0 bases and J by 8 bases, with 13 bases between the two germline ends. Per germline, CDR1 SGHDN and CDR2 FVKESK. As DNA, the CDR3 is TGTGCCAGCAGCCAAGATGGCAGGGGCGCGGAAGCTTTCTTT. This translates into CASSQDGRGAEAFF. Drawing the rest from reference TRBV14 and TRBJ1-1, the complete variable domain is EAGVTQFPSHSVIEKGQTVTLRCDPISGHDNLYWYRRVMGKEIKFLLHFVKESKQDESGMPNNRFLAERTGGTYSTLKVQPAELEDSGVYFCASSQDGRGAEAFFGQGTRLTVV.

The chain is built from TRBV18 and TRBJ1-5; D may be TRBD1 (5 bases). Germline V gene lookup returns CDR1 KGHSH and CDR2 LQKENI. The CDR3 length is 14 residues. V was clipped by 4 bases and J by 0 bases, with 7 bases between them. This chain's CDR3 is CASSRQHSNQPQHF. In DNA, the CDR3 is TGTGCCAGCTCACGACAGCATAGCAATCAGCCCCAGCATTTT.

This clone has just one count. The genes are TRBV7-8 and TRBJ2-7, with a tentative D call TRBD1 (6 bases). V dropped 1 base and J dropped 3 bases, with 13 bases sitting between them. The CDR3 sequence is 15 residues long. Looked up from germline, CDR1 is SGHVS and CDR2 is FQNEAQ. CDR3 region: CASSLGGPSFYEQYF. CDR3 nucleotides: TGTGCCAGCAGCTTAGGGGGGCCCTCCTTCTACGAGCAGTACTTC.

The CDR3 loop reads CASSRDSPSYEQYF. For the CDR3, the DNA is TGTGCCAGCAGTCGGGACAGCCCTTCCTACGAGCAGTACTTC. The chain carries TRBV6-5 and TRBJ2-7, with TRBD1 matching 7 bases. This CDR3 has 14 residues. The germline gives CDR1 MNHEY, CDR2 SVGAGI. V was pared by 5 bases and J by 1 base, with 5 bases of the junction left unmatched.

This CDR3 reads CASSLRFGDQPQHF. The DNA of the CDR3 is TGTGCCAGCAGCTTACGGTTCGGGGATCAGCCCCAGCATTTT. V usage is TRBV7-8 and J usage is TRBJ1-5; no firm D call. The CDR3 is 14 residues long. The ends were cut back, 2 bases at V and 5 bases at J, with 10 bases in the middle. CDR1 and CDR2 from the germline V gene are SGHVS and FQNEAQ. The variable domain in full, with the rest retrieved from reference TRBV7-8 and TRBJ1-5, is GAGVSQSPRYKVAKRGQDVALRCDPISGHVSLFWYQQALGQGPEFLTYFQNEAQLDKSGLPSDRFFAERPEGSVSTLKIQRTQQEDSAVYLCASSLRFGDQPQHFGDGTRLSIL.

V gene TRBV27 combines with J gene TRBJ1-2; D unclear. From germline, CDR1 is MNHEY and CDR2 SMNVEV (reference sequence). The CDR3 has 15 amino acids. V lost 0 bases and J 4 bases, leaving 12 bases between the germline ends. For the CDR3, the DNA is TGTGCCAGCAGTTTATCCGCAGCCGGAGGCTATGGCTACACCTTC. This encodes CASSLSAAGGYGYTF.

V gene TRBV4-1 combines with J gene TRBJ2-7, with TRBD2 identical over 10 bases. Looked up from germline, CDR1 is MGHRA and CDR2 is YSYEKL. The CDR3 length is 15 residues. J gave up 1 base and V 4 bases, and 4 bases lay outside the gene matches. CDR3 in amino acids: CASSLTSGASYEQYF. The CDR3 bases are TGCGCCAGCAGCCTAACTAGCGGGGCTTCCTACGAGCAGTACTTC.

The chain uses TRBV7-6 and TRBJ2-5; 8 nucleotides match TRBD2. The length of the CDR3 is 18 residues. The trim removed 0 bases at V and 1 base at J, leaving 10 bases unmatched. The germline V gene encodes CDR1 SGHVS and CDR2 FNYEAQ. CDR3 amino acids: CASSLAKVAGISQETQYF. The CDR3 bases are TGTGCCAGCAGCTTAGCGAAGGTAGCGGGGATTTCCCAAGAGACCCAGTACTTC.

Only a few counts were recorded for this clone. J is TRBJ2-3 and V is TRBV2, with 7 bases matching TRBD2. Germline CDR1 is SNHLY and CDR2 is FYNNEI. The CDR3 runs to 15 residues. V was clipped by 4 bases and J by 6 bases; unmatched bases: 10. The CDR3: CASSADVRAGDTQYF. CDR3 bases: TGTGCCAGCAGTGCCGATGTTAGAGCGGGGGATACGCAGTATTTT.

V gene TRBV18 combines with J gene TRBJ2-7; tentative D call: TRBD2 (6 bases). This CDR3 comprises 14 residues. V gave up 0 bases and J gave up 4 bases, with 10 bases separating them. In germline, CDR1 is KGHSH, CDR2 LQKENI. CDR3 bases: TGTGCCAGCTCACCACCCCCGGAGGGATACGAGCAGTACTTC. It yields the protein CASSPPPEGYEQYF.

V usage is TRBV11-3 and J usage is TRBJ2-3; 7 nucleotides align to TRBD2. With V trimmed by 3 bases and J by 0 bases, 9 bases remained unmatched. The CDR3 runs 17 residues. Germline V gives CDR1 SGHNT, CDR2 YENEEA. The CDR3: CASSFRGSGASTDTQYF. CDR3 nucleotides: TGTGCCAGCAGCTTTCGAGGAAGCGGGGCTAGCACAGATACGCAGTATTTT.

The chain recombines TRBV19 with TRBJ2-7, with D maybe TRBD2 (6 bases). Trimming removed 5 bases from V and 7 bases from J, with 21 bases in between. This CDR3 spans 15 amino acids. Germline V gene data show CDR1 as LNHDA and CDR2 as SQIVND (reference sequence). In DNA, the CDR3 is TGTGCCAGTAGTCAGTCCGGCGGCGGGGTACCTGAGCAGTACTTC. Translating gives CASSQSGGGVPEQYF.

The rearrangement joins TRBV5-4 to TRBJ2-1, with TRBD1 identical over 8 bases. The V gene's germline CDR1 is SGHNT and CDR2 YYREEE (reference sequence). The CDR3 length is 15 residues. The ends lost 6 bases at V and 4 bases at J; junction bases unmatched: 9. The DNA of the CDR3 is TGTGCCAGCATGTGGGAGACAGGGGTTTACAATGAGCAGTTCTTC. It is translated as CASMWETGVYNEQFF.

This clone was observed a single time. The chain employs TRBV7-2 and TRBJ2-7, with a possible D match to TRBD1 (6 bases). Trimming took 1 base from V and 6 from J, leaving 19 bases between them. CDR1 is SGHTA and CDR2 is FQGNSA in the germline V gene. CDR3 length: 16 amino acids. The CDR3 nucleotides are TGTGCCAGCAGCTTAGAAAGTTCGGGACAATACGGCGAGCAGTACTTC. Its translation is CASSLESSGQYGEQYF.

This clone was detected a few times. The CDR3 region is CASSSPGETQYF. The DNA for the CDR3 is TGTGCCAGCAGCTCCCCGGGAGAGACCCAGTACTTC. V gene TRBV5-4 combines with J gene TRBJ2-5; D gene unclear. Trimming stripped 3 bases from V and 4 bases from J, with 7 bases between. The CDR3 spans 12 residues. The germline V gene has CDR1 SGHNT and CDR2 YYREEE (reference sequence).

This sequence joins TRBV19 and TRBJ2-6, with a tentative D call TRBD1 (5 bases). Germline V lookup: CDR1 LNHDA, CDR2 SQIVND (reference sequence). The V end was cut by 2 bases, the J end by 0 bases, with 11 bases between. The CDR3 runs 17 residues. The CDR3 nucleotides are TGTGCCAGTAGTATACGTCGACAGCTCTCTGGGGCCAACGTCCTGACTTTC. Protein sequence: CASSIRRQLSGANVLTF. The whole variable domain, remainder taken from reference TRBV19 and TRBJ2-6, is DGGITQSPKYLFRKEGQNVTLSCEQNLNHDAMYWYRQDPGQGLRLIYYSQIVNDFQKGDIAEGYSVSREKKESFPLTVTSAQKNPTAFYLCASSIRRQLSGANVLTFGAGSRLTVL.

The chain combines TRBV13 with TRBJ2-7; TRBD1 matches at 8 bases. The junction had 9 bases not matched to a gene; V was cut back by 5 bases and J by 6 bases. This CDR3 is 14 amino acids long. From germline, CDR1 is PRHDT and CDR2 FYEKMQ (reference sequence). CDR3 nucleotides: TGTGCCAGCAGCATCGGACAGGGCGGTGTCGAGCAGTACTTC. Translation gives CASSIGQGGVEQYF.